This TCR beta chain is from a study of blood T cells in healthy people across ages. Study-wide findings and caveats: Diversity figures derived from one million T cells were judged to underestimate the true value.

Points on this clonotype: Its antigen is unknown. One end of the junction does not line up with germline, which may come from a read error.

CDR3 length equals 15 residues. Together with a sample-barcoded 5' primer, a J-beta primer mix was included in a second PCR lasting roughly 6 to 12 cycles. Individual samples furnished no less than 2.5 million CDR3-containing paired-end reads apiece. Each CDR3 protein gets one entry after TCRdb re-called the 5' RACE reads with MiXCR. This table has some 920,000 distinct CDR3 sequences, around 54% appearing once. Sequenced input: blood. This receptor was obtained from a woman aged 55-69 years in good health. The chain uses TRBV12-3 or TRBV12-4 and TRBJ2-2; possible D gene TRBD1, 6 bases. The CDR3 nucleotides are TGTGCCAGCAGTCTAGCCGGGACATACACCGGGGAGCTGTTTTTT. It codes for CASSLAGTYTGELFF.